Shown below are 9 T cell receptor beta chains from a single sample sequenced in a study of radiotherapy plus CTLA-4 blockade in lung cancer. Assay used: immunoSEQ multiplex PCR; TCRdb lists only in-frame clones, some missing. Seen here are 110,000 or so clones, just under 80% observed once, and the top ten hold 5.2%. The sequencing used peripheral blood, collected from a patient treated with radiotherapy plus ipilimumab. The receptors here all came from a human donor with non-small cell lung cancer who had a partial response to radiotherapy plus ipilimumab.

V and J are TRBV6-6 and TRBJ2-7, with D possibly matching TRBD1 (6 bases). Germline CDR1 is MNHNY and CDR2 is SVGAGI (reference sequence). The CDR3 totals 13 residues. V was shortened by 5 bases and J by 6 bases, with 14 bases between the two germline ends. In nucleotides, the CDR3 is TGTGCCAGCAGTCAAATGGGGGCCTCCGAGCAGTACGTC. This translates into CASSQMGASEQYV.

This chain joins TRBV27 and TRBJ2-7; tentative D call: TRBD2 (6 bases). With 2 bases removed from V and 0 bases from J, the gap between germline ends came to 8 bases. Germline V CDR1 and CDR2: MNHEY, SMNVEV (reference sequence). The CDR3 covers 14 residues. The CDR3 reads CASSLNGGSYEQYF. CDR3 DNA sequence: TGTGCCAGCAGTTTAAACGGGGGCTCCTACGAGCAGTACTTC.

V and J are TRBV5-1 and TRBJ2-3; no firm D call. V lost 1 base and J 2 bases, leaving 8 bases between the germline ends. Germline V gene lookup returns CDR1 SGHRS and CDR2 YFSETQ. The CDR3 is 14 residues long. CDR3 protein: CASSLSQYTDTQYF. The CDR3 coding sequence is TGCGCCAGCAGCTTGTCGCAGTACACAGATACGCAGTATTTT.

This clone has a single count. This rearrangement joins TRBV10-3 to TRBJ2-5; 7 positions agree with TRBD2. This CDR3 is built from 15 residues. With 4 bases clipped from V and 4 bases from J, the junction kept 9 bases outside the gene matches. Per the germline V gene, CDR1 is ENHRY and CDR2 is SYGVKD. CDR3 loop: CAISVAGVPGETQYF. In DNA form, the CDR3 reads TGTGCCATCAGTGTGGCGGGAGTGCCTGGAGAGACCCAGTACTTC.

The chain employs TRBV6-5 and TRBJ1-2; no firm D call. Germline V lookup: CDR1 MNHEY, CDR2 SVGAGI. Trimming removed 6 bases from V and 8 bases from J, with 13 bases in between. CDR3 length equals 12 residues. The CDR3 sequence is CASSMMSGGYTF. CDR3 DNA: TGTGCCAGCAGCATGATGTCGGGGGGCTACACCTTC.

This chain uses TRBV6-1 with TRBJ1-1; 9 nucleotides align to TRBD1. The CDR3 is 17 residues long. With 1 base clipped from V and 7 bases from J, the junction kept 13 bases outside the gene matches. Germline values: CDR1 MNHNS, CDR2 SASEGT. The CDR3 reads CASSEGTGGGRPVEAFF. Written as DNA, the CDR3 is TGTGCCAGCAGTGAAGGAACAGGGGGCGGGCGGCCCGTTGAAGCTTTCTTT.

To note about this clone: Other DNA sequences in this sample translate to the same CDR3. This chain joins TRBV5-1 and TRBJ1-1; unclear D gene. The CDR3 is 14 amino acids. Looked up from germline, CDR1 is SGHRS and CDR2 is YFSETQ. Trimming shortened V by 3 bases and J by 3 bases, and 12 bases separated the two germline ends. In DNA, the CDR3 is TGCGCCAGCAGCTCGGCGGGCGGGTACACTGAAGCTTTCTTT. It translates to CASSSAGGYTEAFF. The full variable domain, completed using reference TRBV5-1 and TRBJ1-1, is KAGVTQTPRYLIKTRGQQVTLSCSPISGHRSVSWYQQTPGQGLQFLFEYFSETQRNKGNFPGRFSGRQFSNSRSEMNVSTLELGDSALYLCASSSAGGYTEAFFGQGTRLTVV.

The gene calls are TRBV11-3 and TRBJ2-1; 7 bases fit TRBD2. CDR3 length equals 16 residues. Germline CDR1 and CDR2: SGHNT and YENEEA. Trimming took 5 bases from V and 1 from J; bases not matched to a gene: 8. The chain's CDR3 is CASSARVGGSYNEQFF. CDR3 nucleotides: TGTGCCAGCAGCGCCCGGGTCGGGGGGTCCTACAATGAGCAGTTCTTC.

CDR3 coding DNA: TGTGCCAGCAGTCCCCTCAGCGGGAGGATGAACGAGCAGTACTTC. This translates into CASSPLSGRMNEQYF. The chain has TRBV28 and TRBJ2-7; 9 nucleotides line up with TRBD2. The CDR3 spans 15 residues. V gave up 5 bases and J gave up 5 bases; unmatched junction bases: 10. Germline CDR1 is MDHEN and CDR2 is SYDVKM.